One sample yielded the 20 T cell receptor beta chains listed below, sequenced in a study of long-term antiretroviral therapy in people with HIV. Survey-level resolution applied to immunoSEQ assay v3.0. The table came from immunoSEQ multiplex PCR; TCRdb's copy has only in-frame clones and leaves some out. The sample consists of about 40,000 clones, about 89% of them appearing once. This sample comprised unsorted PBMCs, obtained 0.1 years before starting antiretroviral therapy. Receptor source: a woman aged 45-60 years with HIV.

This chain connects TRBV6-1 to TRBJ1-4; 7 nucleotides match TRBD1. Germline-derived CDR1 and CDR2 are MNHNS and SASEGT. This CDR3 has 17 residues. Losses at the gene ends were 1 base for V and 5 bases for J; bases not matched to a gene: 10. CDR3 DNA: TGTGCCAGCAGTGAAGGGTTGGGTGGCAGGGGGAATGAAAAACTGTTTTTT. It yields the protein CASSEGLGGRGNEKLFF.

This chain links TRBV2 with TRBJ2-1; the match to TRBD2 covers 8 bases. The CDR3 loop spans 15 amino acids. V lost 6 bases to trimming and J lost 3 bases; unmatched junction nucleotides: 7. The germline CDR1 and CDR2 sequences are SNHLY and FYNNEI. CDR3 region: CASSQRLAIYNEQFF. CDR3 coding DNA: TGTGCCAGCAGCCAAAGACTAGCGATCTACAATGAGCAGTTCTTC.

This chain joins TRBV10-2 and TRBJ1-6, with no clear D. V dropped 7 bases and J dropped 5 bases, with 9 bases sitting between them. The germline V gene encodes CDR1 WSHSY and CDR2 SAAADI. The CDR3 totals 13 residues. The CDR3 DNA sequence: TGCGCCAGCATGGGCAGAGATAATTCACCCCTCCACTTT. Protein: CASMGRDNSPLHF.

The chain is built from TRBV19 and TRBJ1-2; 9 bases map to TRBD1. Germline CDR1 is LNHDA and CDR2 is SQIVND (reference sequence). This CDR3 is 13 amino acids long. V was clipped by 10 bases and J by 2 bases; unmatched bases: 5. The CDR3 coding sequence is TGTGCCACCTCCGACAGGGGGAACTATGGCTACACCTTC. This codes for CATSDRGNYGYTF.

The chain has TRBV5-6 and TRBJ2-5, with D perhaps being TRBD1 or TRBD2 (6 bases each). Germline V gives CDR1 SGHDT, CDR2 YYEEEE. This CDR3 is built from 15 residues. The ends were cut back, 0 bases at V and 5 bases at J, with 14 bases in the middle. The CDR3 region is CASSLGLQGGETQYF. For the CDR3, the DNA is TGTGCCAGCAGCTTGGGGCTACAGGGAGGCGAGACCCAGTACTTC.

The DNA for the CDR3 is TGTGCCTGGAGCAGAGACAGATTGAACACTGAAGCTTTCTTT. Translated, it gives CAWSRDRLNTEAFF. The chain is built from TRBV30 and TRBJ1-1; D may be TRBD1 (5 bases). The CDR3 extends over 14 amino acids. V was pared by 3 bases and J by 0 bases, with 11 bases between. Germline V gives CDR1 GTSNPN, CDR2 SVGIG (reference sequence). The full variable domain, completed using reference TRBV30 and TRBJ1-1, is SQTIHQWPATLVQPVGSPLSLECTVEGTSNPNLYWYRQAAGRGLQLLFYSVGIGQISSEVPQNLSASRPQDRQFILSSKKLLLSDSGFYLCAWSRDRLNTEAFFGQGTRLTVV.

The chain joins TRBV6-6 to TRBJ1-4; D gene ambiguous. The germline gives CDR1 MNHNY, CDR2 SVGAGI (reference sequence). The length of the CDR3 is 14 residues. The germline V and J ends were trimmed by 0 bases and 2 bases, with 4 bases remaining between them. CDR3: CASSYSDTNEKLFF. For the CDR3, the DNA is TGTGCCAGCAGTTACTCCGACACTAATGAAAAACTGTTTTTT.

The genes are TRBV30 and TRBJ1-5; D gene unclear. Germline V gene sequence: CDR1 GTSNPN, CDR2 SVGIG (reference sequence). V shed 0 bases and J shed 0 bases, with 9 bases lying between them. This CDR3 is built from 15 residues. CDR3: CAWSVSSLSNQPQHF. In DNA, the CDR3 is TGTGCCTGGAGTGTTTCCAGTCTTAGCAATCAGCCCCAGCATTTT.

The V call is TRBV10-2, the J call TRBJ2-1; 7 bases agree with TRBD2. The CDR3 has 15 amino acids. Germline V CDR1 and CDR2: WSHSY, SAAADI. V lost 6 bases, J lost 4 bases, and 9 bases stayed unmatched. The CDR3: CASSTLAPEYNEQFF. The CDR3 nucleotides are TGCGCCAGCAGCACACTAGCGCCTGAGTACAATGAGCAGTTCTTC.

J is TRBJ2-5 and V is TRBV7-9; 16 bases align to TRBD2. The CDR3 loop spans 15 amino acids. Germline V lookup: CDR1 SEHNR, CDR2 FQNEAQ (reference sequence). With V trimmed by 5 bases and J by 9 bases, 6 bases remained unmatched. The CDR3 bases are TGTGCCAGCAGCCCGGGACTAGCGGGGGGGCCCTCCCAGTACTTC. It encodes CASSPGLAGGPSQYF.

The rearrangement joins TRBV5-1 to TRBJ2-2; D unresolved. The CDR3 sequence is 14 residues long. Deletions cut 0 bases from V and 6 bases from J, with 9 bases between. Germline values: CDR1 SGHRS, CDR2 YFSETQ. The CDR3 nucleotides read TGCGCCAGCAGCTTGGCCTTGACGGCCGGGGAGCTGTTTTTT. Its protein is CASSLALTAGELFF.

The J gene is TRBJ1-1, the V gene TRBV25-1, with TRBD1 matching over 9 bases. The trim removed 3 bases at V and 1 base at J, leaving 0 bases unmatched. This CDR3 contains 14 residues. Per the germline V gene, CDR1 is MGHDK and CDR2 is SYGVNS. Written as DNA, the CDR3 is TGTGCCAGCAGTGAGGACAGGGGGAACACTGAAGCTTTCTTT. Protein sequence: CASSEDRGNTEAFF.

This clone has just a few counts. The rearrangement links TRBV7-6 to TRBJ1-2; the D gene is possibly TRBD1 (6 bases). CDR3 size: 16 residues. V was trimmed by 0 bases and J by 6 bases, leaving 17 bases between them. Germline V gene data show CDR1 as SGHVS and CDR2 as FNYEAQ. CDR3 bases: TGTGCCAGCAGCTTAGCGCGGGGGCAGGGGAGTAATGGCTACACCTTC. This codes for CASSLARGQGSNGYTF.

The chain has TRBV30 and TRBJ2-5, with 10 bases matching TRBD2. This CDR3 has 15 residues. Germline V lookup: CDR1 GTSNPN, CDR2 SVGIG (reference sequence). The V gene end was trimmed by 8 bases and the J gene end by 4 bases; junction bases not matched to a gene: 13. CDR3 region: CALPLRLAGGETQYF. Here the CDR3 DNA reads TGTGCCCTCCCCTTACGCTTAGCGGGAGGAGAGACCCAGTACTTC.

The genes are TRBV6-5 and TRBJ2-3; D may match TRBD1 or TRBD2 (5 bases each). The germline V and J ends were trimmed by 3 bases and 4 bases, with 14 bases remaining between them. CDR3 size: 15 residues. Germline values: CDR1 MNHEY, CDR2 SVGAGI. The CDR3 here is CASSYGGDSPDTQYF. The DNA for the CDR3 is TGTGCCAGCAGTTATGGGGGAGACTCCCCAGATACGCAGTATTTT.

J is TRBJ2-3 and V is TRBV6-5; the match to TRBD2 covers 12 bases. Germline CDR1 MNHEY, CDR2 SVGAGI. V gave up 2 bases and J gave up 11 bases; unmatched junction bases: 2. The CDR3 is 13 amino acids. The CDR3 sequence: CASSYGLAGKQYF. The CDR3 bases are TGTGCCAGCAGTTACGGACTAGCGGGAAAGCAGTATTTT.

This chain uses TRBV5-1 with TRBJ2-2, with 7 positions matching TRBD1. The junction had 14 bases not matched to a gene; V was cut back by 1 base and J by 5 bases. Germline V gives CDR1 SGHRS, CDR2 YFSETQ. The CDR3 extends over 18 amino acids. The CDR3 region is CASSLSPSGTAKTGELFF. The CDR3 coding sequence is TGCGCCAGCAGCTTGAGCCCCTCCGGGACAGCCAAAACCGGGGAGCTGTTTTTT.

This chain uses TRBV9 with TRBJ1-6; no firm D call. Per germline, CDR1 SGDLS and CDR2 YYNGEE. CDR3 size: 11 residues. Trimming cost V 8 bases and J 10 bases, with 10 bases left between them. The DNA for the CDR3 is TGTGCCAGACCTAAAGCCTCACCCCTCCACTTT. The encoded protein is CARPKASPLHF.

This clone was seen just once. This chain links TRBV6-6 with TRBJ2-7, with 12 bases identical to TRBD1. V lost 6 bases to trimming and J lost 5 bases; unmatched junction nucleotides: 8. This CDR3 spans 15 amino acids. Germline V gene data show CDR1 as MNHNY and CDR2 as SVGAGI (reference sequence). Here the CDR3 reads CASSPPGTGGHEQYF. The CDR3 region has the DNA TGTGCCAGCAGCCCCCCAGGGACAGGGGGCCACGAGCAGTACTTC.

V and J are TRBV18 and TRBJ2-2, with a weak D call TRBD2 (6 bases). V lost 1 base, J lost 4 bases, and 19 bases lay in between. Germline V gene sequence: CDR1 KGHSH, CDR2 LQKENI. This CDR3 region has 18 residues. The CDR3 DNA reads as TGTGCCAGCTCACCACGGGCGCCTGGCGGGGCCGGCACCGGGGAGCTGTTTTTT. It codes for CASSPRAPGGAGTGELFF.